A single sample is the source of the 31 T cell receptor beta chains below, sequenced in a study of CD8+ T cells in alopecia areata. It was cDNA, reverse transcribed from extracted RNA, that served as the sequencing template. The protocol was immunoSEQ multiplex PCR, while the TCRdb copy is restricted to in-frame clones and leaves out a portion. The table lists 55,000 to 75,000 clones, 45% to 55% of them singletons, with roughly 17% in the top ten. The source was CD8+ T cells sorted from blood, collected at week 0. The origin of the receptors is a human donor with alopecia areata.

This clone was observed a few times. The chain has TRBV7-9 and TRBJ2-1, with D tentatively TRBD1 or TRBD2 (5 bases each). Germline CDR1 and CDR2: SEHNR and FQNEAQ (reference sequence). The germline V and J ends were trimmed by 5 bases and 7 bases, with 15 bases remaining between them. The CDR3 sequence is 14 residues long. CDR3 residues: CASSNLGAQNEQFF. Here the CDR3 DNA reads TGTGCCAGCAGCAATCTCGGGGCACAGAATGAGCAGTTCTTC.

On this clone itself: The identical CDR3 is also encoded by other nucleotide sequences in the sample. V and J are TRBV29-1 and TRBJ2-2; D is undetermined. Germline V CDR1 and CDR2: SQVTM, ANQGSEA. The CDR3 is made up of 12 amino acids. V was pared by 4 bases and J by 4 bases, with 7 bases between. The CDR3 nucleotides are TGCAGCGTTGTCGGGCCCACCGGGGAGCTGTTTTTT. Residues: CSVVGPTGELFF.

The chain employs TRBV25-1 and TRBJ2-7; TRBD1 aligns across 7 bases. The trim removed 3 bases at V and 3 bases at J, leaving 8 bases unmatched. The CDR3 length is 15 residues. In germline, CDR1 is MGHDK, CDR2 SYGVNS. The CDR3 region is CASSDPRDSVYEQYF. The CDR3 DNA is TGTGCCAGCAGTGACCCCCGGGACAGTGTCTACGAGCAGTACTTC.

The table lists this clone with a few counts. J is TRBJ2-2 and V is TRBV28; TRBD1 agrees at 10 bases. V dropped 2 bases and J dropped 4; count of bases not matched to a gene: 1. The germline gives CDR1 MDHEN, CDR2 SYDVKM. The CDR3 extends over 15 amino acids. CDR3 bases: TGTGCCAGCAGTTTACGGGACAGGGGCACCGGGGAGCTGTTTTTT. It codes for CASSLRDRGTGELFF.

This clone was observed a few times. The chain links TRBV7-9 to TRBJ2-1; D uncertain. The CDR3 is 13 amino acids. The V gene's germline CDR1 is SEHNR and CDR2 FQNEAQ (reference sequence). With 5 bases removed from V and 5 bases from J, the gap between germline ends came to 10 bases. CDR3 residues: CASSPPLDNEQFF. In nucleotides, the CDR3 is TGTGCCAGCAGCCCCCCACTGGACAATGAGCAGTTCTTC.

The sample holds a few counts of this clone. This CDR3 reads CAWSVMSNQPQHF. CDR3 coding DNA: TGTGCCTGGAGTGTTATGAGCAATCAGCCCCAGCATTTT. This chain uses TRBV30 with TRBJ1-5; no reliable D call. Trimming took off 0 bases at V and 1 base at J, with 4 bases between the two ends. Germline CDR1 reads GTSNPN; CDR2 reads SVGIG (reference sequence). The length of the CDR3 is 13 residues.

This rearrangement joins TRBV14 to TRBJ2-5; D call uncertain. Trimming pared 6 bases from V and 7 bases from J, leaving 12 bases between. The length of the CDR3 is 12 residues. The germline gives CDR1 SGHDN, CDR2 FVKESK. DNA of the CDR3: TGTGCCAGCAGGGAGACTGTGGGGACCCAGTACTTC. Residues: CASRETVGTQYF. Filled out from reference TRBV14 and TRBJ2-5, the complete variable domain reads EAGVTQFPSHSVIEKGQTVTLRCDPISGHDNLYWYRRVMGKEIKFLLHFVKESKQDESGMPNNRFLAERTGGTYSTLKVQPAELEDSGVYFCASRETVGTQYFGPGTRLLVL.

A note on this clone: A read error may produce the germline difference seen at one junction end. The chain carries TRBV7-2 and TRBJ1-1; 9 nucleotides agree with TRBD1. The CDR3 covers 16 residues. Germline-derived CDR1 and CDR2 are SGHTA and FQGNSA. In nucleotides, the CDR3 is TGCGCCAGCAGCCAAGTTGTCGGGACAGGGCACTTCGGAGCTTTCTTT. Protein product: CASSQVVGTGHFGAFF.

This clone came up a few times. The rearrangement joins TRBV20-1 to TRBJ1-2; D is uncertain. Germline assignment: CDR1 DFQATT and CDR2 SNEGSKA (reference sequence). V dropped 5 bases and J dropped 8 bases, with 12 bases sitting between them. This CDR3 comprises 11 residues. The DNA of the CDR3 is TGCAGTGCTTCGGACTTTTTGGGCTACACCTTC. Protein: CSASDFLGYTF.

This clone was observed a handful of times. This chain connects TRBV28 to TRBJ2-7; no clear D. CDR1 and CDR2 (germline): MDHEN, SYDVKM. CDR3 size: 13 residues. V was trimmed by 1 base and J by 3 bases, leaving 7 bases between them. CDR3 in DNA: TGTGCCAGCAGTTTATTTGGGGTCTACGAGCAGTACTTC. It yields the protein CASSLFGVYEQYF.

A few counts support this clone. This CDR3 reads CASSLIQGANTEAFF. CDR3 DNA: TGTGCCAGCAGCTTGATACAGGGGGCCAACACTGAAGCTTTCTTT. The chain employs TRBV7-9 and TRBJ1-1, with TRBD1 matching 9 bases. V dropped 3 bases and J dropped 2; count of bases not matched to a gene: 4. The CDR3 extends over 15 amino acids. CDR1 SEHNR and CDR2 FQNEAQ come from the germline V gene (reference sequence).

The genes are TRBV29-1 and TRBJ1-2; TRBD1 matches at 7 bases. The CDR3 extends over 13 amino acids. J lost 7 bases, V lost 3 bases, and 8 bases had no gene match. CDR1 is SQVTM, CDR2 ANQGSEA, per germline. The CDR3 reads CSVDDTGVGGYTF. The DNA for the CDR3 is TGCAGCGTTGACGATACAGGGGTGGGTGGCTACACCTTC.

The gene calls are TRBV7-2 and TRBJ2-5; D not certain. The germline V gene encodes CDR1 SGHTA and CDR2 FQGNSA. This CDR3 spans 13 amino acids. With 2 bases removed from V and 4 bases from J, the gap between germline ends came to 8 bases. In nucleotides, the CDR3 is TGTGCCAGCAGCTTATGGTGGGGAGAGACCCAGTACTTC. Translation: CASSLWWGETQYF. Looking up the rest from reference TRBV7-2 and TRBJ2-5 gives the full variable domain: GAGVSQSPSNKVTEKGKDVELRCDPISGHTALYWYRQSLGQGLEFLIYFQGNSAPDKSGLPSDRFSAERTGGSVSTLTIQRTQQEDSAVYLCASSLWWGETQYFGPGTRLLVL.

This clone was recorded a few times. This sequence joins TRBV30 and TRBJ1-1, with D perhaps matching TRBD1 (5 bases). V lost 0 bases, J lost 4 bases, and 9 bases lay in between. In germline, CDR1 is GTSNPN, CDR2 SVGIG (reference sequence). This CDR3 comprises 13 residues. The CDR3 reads CAWSVSGGTEAFF. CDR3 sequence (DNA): TGTGCCTGGAGTGTGAGCGGGGGCACTGAAGCTTTCTTT.

This chain's CDR3 is CASGETAEYEQFF. CDR3 nucleotide sequence: TGTGCCAGCGGGGAGACAGCAGAGTACGAGCAGTTCTTC. The chain carries TRBV9 and TRBJ2-1, with D perhaps assigned TRBD1 or TRBD2 (5 bases each). Trimming took 7 bases from V and 10 from J, leaving 18 bases between them. The CDR3 runs 13 residues. Germline V gene data show CDR1 as SGDLS and CDR2 as YYNGEE.

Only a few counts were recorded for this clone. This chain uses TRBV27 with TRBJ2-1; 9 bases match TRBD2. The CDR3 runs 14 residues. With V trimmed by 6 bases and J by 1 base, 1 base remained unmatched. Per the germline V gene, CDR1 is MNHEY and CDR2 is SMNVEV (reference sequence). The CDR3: CASRTSGSYNEQFF. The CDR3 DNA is TGTGCCAGCAGAACTAGCGGGTCCTACAATGAGCAGTTCTTC.

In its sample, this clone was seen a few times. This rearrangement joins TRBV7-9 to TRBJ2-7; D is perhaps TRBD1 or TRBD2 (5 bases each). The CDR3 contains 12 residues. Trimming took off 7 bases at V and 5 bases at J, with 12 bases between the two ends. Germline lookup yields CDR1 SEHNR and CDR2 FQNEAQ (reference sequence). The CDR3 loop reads CASTSGQDEQYF. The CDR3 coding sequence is TGTGCCAGCACCAGCGGACAAGACGAGCAGTACTTC.

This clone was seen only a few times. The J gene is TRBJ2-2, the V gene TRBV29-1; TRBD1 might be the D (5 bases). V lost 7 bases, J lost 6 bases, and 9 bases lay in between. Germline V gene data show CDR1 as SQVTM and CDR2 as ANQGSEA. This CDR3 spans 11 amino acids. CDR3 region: CSAIRAGELFF. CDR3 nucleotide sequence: TGCAGCGCTATCAGGGCCGGGGAGCTGTTTTTT.

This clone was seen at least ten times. The CDR3: CASSYTTREASYNEQFF. DNA for the CDR3: TGCGCCAGCAGTTATACAACCCGTGAGGCCTCCTACAATGAGCAGTTCTTC. The V gene is TRBV5-1, the J gene TRBJ2-1; no reliable D call. Germline CDR1 SGHRS, CDR2 YFSETQ. The CDR3 has 17 residues. The ends were cut back, 5 bases at V and 0 bases at J, with 18 bases in the middle.

CDR3 sequence reads: CASSEQTGYQETQYF. In DNA form, the CDR3 reads TGTGCCAGCAGCGAGCAGACAGGGTACCAAGAGACCCAGTACTTC. This chain connects TRBV9 to TRBJ2-5; 7 nucleotides agree with TRBD1. The length of the CDR3 is 15 residues. V shed 3 bases, J shed 0 bases, and the junction held 5 bases outside the gene matches. Germline CDR1 and CDR2: SGDLS and YYNGEE.

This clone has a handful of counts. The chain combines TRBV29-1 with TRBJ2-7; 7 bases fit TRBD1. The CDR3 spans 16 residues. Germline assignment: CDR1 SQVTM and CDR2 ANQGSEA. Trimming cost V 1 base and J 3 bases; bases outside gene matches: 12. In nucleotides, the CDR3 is TGCAGCGTTGAAGTACCAGGGGGTCTGACGGACTACGAGCAGTACTTC. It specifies CSVEVPGGLTDYEQYF.

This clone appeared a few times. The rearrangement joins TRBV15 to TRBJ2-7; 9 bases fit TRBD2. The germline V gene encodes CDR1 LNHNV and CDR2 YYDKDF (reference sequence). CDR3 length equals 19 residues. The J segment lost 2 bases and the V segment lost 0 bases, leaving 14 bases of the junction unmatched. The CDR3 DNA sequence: TGTGCCACCAGCAGAGAGGGAATTAGCGGGAGAACGAGAACCTACGAGCAGTACTTC. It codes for CATSREGISGRTRTYEQYF. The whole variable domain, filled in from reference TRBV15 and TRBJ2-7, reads DAMVIQNPRYQVTQFGKPVTLSCSQTLNHNVMYWYQQKSSQAPKLLFHYYDKDFNNEADTPDNFQSRRPNTSFCFLDIRSPGLGDTAMYLCATSREGISGRTRTYEQYFGPGTRLTVT.

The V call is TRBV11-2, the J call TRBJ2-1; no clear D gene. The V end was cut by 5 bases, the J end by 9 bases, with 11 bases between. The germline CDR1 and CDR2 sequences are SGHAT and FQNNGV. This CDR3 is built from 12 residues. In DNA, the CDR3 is TGTGCCAGCAGCCCCCTAGGGCCTGAGCAGTTCTTC. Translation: CASSPLGPEQFF.

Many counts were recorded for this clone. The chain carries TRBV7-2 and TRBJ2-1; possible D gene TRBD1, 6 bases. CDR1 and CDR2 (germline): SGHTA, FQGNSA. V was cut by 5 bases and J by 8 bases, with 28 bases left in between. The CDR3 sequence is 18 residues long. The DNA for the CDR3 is TGTGCCAGCAGCACTAGAGATTTATGGGGGCCGGAGGTGGATGAGCAGTTCTTC. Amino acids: CASSTRDLWGPEVDEQFF.

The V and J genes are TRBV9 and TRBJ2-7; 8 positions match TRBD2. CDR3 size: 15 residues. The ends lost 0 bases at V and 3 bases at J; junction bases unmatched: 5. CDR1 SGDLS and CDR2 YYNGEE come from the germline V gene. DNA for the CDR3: TGTGCCAGCAGCGTAGACATAAGCGGGAGCTACGAGCAGTACTTC. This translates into CASSVDISGSYEQYF. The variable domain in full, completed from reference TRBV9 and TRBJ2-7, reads DSGVTQTPKHLITATGQRVTLRCSPRSGDLSVYWYQQSLDQGLQFLIQYYNGEERAKGNILERFSAQQFPDLHSELNLSSLELGDSALYFCASSVDISGSYEQYFGPGTRLTVT.

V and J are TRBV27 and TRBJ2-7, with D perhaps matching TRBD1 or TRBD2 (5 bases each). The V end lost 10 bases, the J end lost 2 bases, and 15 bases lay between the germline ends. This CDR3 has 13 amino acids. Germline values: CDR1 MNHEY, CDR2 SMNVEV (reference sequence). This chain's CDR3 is CATSFGATYEQYF. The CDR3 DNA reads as TGTGCCACGTCTTTCGGGGCTACCTACGAGCAGTACTTC.

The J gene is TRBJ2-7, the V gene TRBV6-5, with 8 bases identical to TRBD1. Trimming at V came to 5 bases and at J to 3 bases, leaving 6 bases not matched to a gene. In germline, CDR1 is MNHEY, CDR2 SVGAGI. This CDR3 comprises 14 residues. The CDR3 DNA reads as TGTGCCAGCAGTGGACAGGGTCTGGGCTACGAGCAGTACTTC. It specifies CASSGQGLGYEQYF.

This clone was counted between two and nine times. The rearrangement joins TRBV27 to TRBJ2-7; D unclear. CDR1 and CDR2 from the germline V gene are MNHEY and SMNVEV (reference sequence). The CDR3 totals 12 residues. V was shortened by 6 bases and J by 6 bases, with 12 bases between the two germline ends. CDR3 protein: CASSSLKREQYF. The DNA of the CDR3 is TGTGCCAGCAGCAGCCTCAAACGCGAGCAGTACTTC.

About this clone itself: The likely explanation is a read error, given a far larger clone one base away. Written as DNA, the CDR3 is TGTGCCAGCAGCTTGGTTCCTAGCGGGAGGGGGAATGAGCAGTTCTTC. Its translation: CASSLVPSGRGNEQFF. This sequence joins TRBV7-2 and TRBJ2-1, with 12 bases matching TRBD2. V dropped 3 bases and J dropped 7; count of bases not matched to a gene: 7. The CDR3 loop spans 16 amino acids. Germline CDR1 SGHTA, CDR2 FQGNSA.

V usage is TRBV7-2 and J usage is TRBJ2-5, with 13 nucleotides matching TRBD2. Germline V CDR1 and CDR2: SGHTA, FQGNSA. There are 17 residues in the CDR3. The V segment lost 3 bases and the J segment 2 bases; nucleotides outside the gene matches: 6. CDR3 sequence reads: CASSLRLTSGGQETQYF. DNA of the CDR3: TGTGCCAGCAGCTTGCGGCTGACTAGCGGGGGGCAAGAGACCCAGTACTTC.

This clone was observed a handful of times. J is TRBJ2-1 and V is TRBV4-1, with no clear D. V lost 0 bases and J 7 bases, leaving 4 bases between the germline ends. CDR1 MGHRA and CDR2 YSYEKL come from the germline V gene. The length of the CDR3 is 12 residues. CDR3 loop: CASSQDRNEQFF. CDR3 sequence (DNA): TGCGCCAGCAGCCAAGATAGAAATGAGCAGTTCTTC.